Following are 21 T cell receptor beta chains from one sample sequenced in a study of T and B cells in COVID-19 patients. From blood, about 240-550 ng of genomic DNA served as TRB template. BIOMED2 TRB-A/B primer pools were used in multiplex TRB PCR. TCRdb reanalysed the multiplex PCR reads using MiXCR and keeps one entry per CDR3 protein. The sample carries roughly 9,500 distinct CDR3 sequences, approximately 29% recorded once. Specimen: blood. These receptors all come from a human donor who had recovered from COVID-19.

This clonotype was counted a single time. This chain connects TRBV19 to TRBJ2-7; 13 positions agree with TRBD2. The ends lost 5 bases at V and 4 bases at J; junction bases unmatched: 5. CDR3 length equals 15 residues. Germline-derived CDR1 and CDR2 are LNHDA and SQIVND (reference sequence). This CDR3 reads CASSRGTSGEYEQYF. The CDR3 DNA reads TGTGCCAGTAGTCGGGGGACTAGCGGGGAGTACGAGCAGTACTTC. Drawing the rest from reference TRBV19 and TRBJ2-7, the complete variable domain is DGGITQSPKYLFRKEGQNVTLSCEQNLNHDAMYWYRQDPGQGLRLIYYSQIVNDFQKGDIAEGYSVSREKKESFPLTVTSAQKNPTAFYLCASSRGTSGEYEQYFGPGTRLTVT.

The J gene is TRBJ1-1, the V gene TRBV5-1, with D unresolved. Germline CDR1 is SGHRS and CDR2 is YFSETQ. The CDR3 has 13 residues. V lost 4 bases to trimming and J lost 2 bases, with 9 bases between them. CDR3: CASSPGINTEAFF. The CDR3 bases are TGCGCCAGCAGCCCCGGAATCAACACTGAAGCTTTCTTT.

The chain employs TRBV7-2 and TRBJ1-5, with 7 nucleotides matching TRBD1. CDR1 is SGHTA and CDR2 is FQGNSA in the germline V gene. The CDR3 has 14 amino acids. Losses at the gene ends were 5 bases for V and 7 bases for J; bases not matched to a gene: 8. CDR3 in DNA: TGTGCCAGCAGCCAGAACAGGGGAGGGCAGCCCCAGCATTTT. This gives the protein CASSQNRGGQPQHF.

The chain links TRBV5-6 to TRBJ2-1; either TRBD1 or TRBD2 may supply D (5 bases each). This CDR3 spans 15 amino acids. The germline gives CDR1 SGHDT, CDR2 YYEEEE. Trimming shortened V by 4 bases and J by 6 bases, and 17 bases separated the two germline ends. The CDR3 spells CASSNRDRPSNEQFF. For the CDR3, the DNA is TGTGCCAGCAGCAACCGGGACCGCCCGAGCAATGAGCAGTTCTTC.

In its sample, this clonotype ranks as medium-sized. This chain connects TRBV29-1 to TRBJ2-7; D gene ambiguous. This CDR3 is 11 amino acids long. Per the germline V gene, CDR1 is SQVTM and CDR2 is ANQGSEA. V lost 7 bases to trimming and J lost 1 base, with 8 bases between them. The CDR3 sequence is CSARLSYEQYF. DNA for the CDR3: TGCAGCGCCCGTCTTTCCTACGAGCAGTACTTC.

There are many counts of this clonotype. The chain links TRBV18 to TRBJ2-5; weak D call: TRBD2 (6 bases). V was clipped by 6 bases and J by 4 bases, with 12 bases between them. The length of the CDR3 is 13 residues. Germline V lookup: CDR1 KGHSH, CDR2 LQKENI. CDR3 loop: CASSGLSGETQYF. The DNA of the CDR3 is TGTGCCAGCTCCGGACTATCAGGAGAGACCCAGTACTTC.

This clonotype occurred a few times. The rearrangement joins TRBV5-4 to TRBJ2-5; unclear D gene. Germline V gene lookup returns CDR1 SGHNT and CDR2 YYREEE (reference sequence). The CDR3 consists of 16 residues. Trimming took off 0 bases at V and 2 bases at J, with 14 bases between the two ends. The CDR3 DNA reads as TGTGCCAGCAGCTTGGGGGGTGCCCGGCCACAAGAGACCCAGTACTTC. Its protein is CASSLGGARPQETQYF.

The CDR3 sequence: CASSLVGSSYEQYF. The CDR3 bases are TGTGCCAGCAGCTTGGTAGGGAGTTCCTACGAGCAGTACTTC. The chain employs TRBV7-9 and TRBJ2-7; TRBD2 is a possible D gene (5 bases). The CDR3 length is 14 residues. V lost 3 bases and J lost 1, with 10 bases in between. CDR1 is SEHNR, CDR2 FQNEAQ, per germline (reference sequence).

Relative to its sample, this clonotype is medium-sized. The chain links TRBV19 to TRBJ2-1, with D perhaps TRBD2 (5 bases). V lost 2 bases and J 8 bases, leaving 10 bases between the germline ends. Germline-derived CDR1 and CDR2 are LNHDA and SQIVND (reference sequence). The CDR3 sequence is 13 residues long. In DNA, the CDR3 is TGTGCCAGTAGTATAAGTACCGGGGATGAGCAGTTCTTC. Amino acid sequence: CASSISTGDEQFF.

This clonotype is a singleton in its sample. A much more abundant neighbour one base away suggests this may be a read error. The CDR3 DNA is TGTGCCAGCAGCCCCCTAGCGGGGAGGGAGACCCAGTACTTC. Translating gives CASSPLAGRETQYF. The genes are TRBV7-9 and TRBJ2-5; 9 positions agree with TRBD2. The CDR3 has 14 amino acids. Losses at the gene ends were 5 bases for V and 5 bases for J; bases not matched to a gene: 6. Germline CDR1 is SEHNR and CDR2 is FQNEAQ (reference sequence).

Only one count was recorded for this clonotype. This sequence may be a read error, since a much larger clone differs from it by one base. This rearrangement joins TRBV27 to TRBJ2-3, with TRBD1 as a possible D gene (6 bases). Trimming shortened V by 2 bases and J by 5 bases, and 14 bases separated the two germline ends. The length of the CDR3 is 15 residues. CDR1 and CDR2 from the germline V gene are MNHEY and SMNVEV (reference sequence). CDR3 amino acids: CASSLGVTGRDTQYF. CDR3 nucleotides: TGTGCCAGCAGTTTAGGGGTTACAGGGAGAGATACGCAGTATTTT.

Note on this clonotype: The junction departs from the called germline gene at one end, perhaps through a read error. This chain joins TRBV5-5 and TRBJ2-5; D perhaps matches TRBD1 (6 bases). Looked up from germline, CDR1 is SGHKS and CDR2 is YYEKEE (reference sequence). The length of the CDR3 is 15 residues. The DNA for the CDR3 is TGCGCCAGCAGCTTGGCCGGGACACTGCAAGAGACCCAGTACTTC. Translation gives CASSLAGTLQETQYF.

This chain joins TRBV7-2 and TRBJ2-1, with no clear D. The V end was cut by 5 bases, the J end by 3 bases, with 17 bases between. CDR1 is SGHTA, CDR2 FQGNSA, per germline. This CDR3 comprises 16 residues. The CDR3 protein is CASSLESSGHYNEQFF. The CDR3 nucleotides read TGTGCCAGCAGCCTCGAGTCGTCGGGCCACTACAATGAGCAGTTCTTC.

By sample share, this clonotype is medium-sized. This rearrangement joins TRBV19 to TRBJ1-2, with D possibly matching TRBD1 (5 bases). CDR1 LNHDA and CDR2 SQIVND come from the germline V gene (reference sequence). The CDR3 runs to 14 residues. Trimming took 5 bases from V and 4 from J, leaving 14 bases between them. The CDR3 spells CASSPGDPGYGYTF. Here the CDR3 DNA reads TGTGCCAGTAGTCCGGGGGACCCGGGCTATGGCTACACCTTC.

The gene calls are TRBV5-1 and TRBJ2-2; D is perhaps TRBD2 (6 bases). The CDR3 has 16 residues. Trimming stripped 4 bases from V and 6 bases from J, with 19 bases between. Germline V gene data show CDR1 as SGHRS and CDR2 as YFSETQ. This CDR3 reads CASSPEGSGGAGELFF. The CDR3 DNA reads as TGCGCCAGCAGCCCGGAAGGTAGCGGTGGGGCCGGGGAGCTGTTTTTT.

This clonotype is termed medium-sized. CDR3 sequence reads: CSASEGEKLFF. The CDR3 DNA follows: TGCAGCGCAAGCGAGGGCGAAAAACTGTTTTTT. The rearrangement links TRBV29-1 to TRBJ1-4; D gene uncertain. The V end lost 7 bases, the J end lost 8 bases, and 11 bases lay between the germline ends. The CDR3 loop spans 11 amino acids. Germline loops: CDR1 SQVTM, CDR2 ANQGSEA.

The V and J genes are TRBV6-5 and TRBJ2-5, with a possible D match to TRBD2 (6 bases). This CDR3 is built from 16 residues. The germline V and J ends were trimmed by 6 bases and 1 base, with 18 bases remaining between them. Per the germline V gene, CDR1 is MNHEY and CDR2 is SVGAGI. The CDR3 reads CASRHRLGRSQETQYF. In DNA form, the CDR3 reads TGTGCCAGCAGACACCGACTAGGCCGGAGCCAAGAGACCCAGTACTTC.

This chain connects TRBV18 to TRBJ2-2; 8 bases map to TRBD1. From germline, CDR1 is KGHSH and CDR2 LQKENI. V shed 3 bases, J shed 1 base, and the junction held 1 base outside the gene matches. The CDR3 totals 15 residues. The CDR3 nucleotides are TGTGCCAGCTCACCGGGGACAGGGAACACCGGGGAGCTGTTTTTT. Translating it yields CASSPGTGNTGELFF.

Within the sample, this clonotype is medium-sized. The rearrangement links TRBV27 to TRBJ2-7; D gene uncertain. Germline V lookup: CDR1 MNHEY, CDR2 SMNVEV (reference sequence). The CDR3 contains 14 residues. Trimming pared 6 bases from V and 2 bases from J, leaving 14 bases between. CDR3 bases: TGTGCCAGCAGACCCCCAGACGCAGCCTACGAGCAGTACTTC. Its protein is CASRPPDAAYEQYF.

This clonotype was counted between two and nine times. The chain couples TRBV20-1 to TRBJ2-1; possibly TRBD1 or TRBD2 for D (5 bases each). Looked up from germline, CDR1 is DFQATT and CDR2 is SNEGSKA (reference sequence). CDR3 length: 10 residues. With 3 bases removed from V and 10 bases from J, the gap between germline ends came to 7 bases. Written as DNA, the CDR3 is TGCAGTGCTAGGAGGGACGAGCAGTTCTTC. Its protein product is CSARRDEQFF.

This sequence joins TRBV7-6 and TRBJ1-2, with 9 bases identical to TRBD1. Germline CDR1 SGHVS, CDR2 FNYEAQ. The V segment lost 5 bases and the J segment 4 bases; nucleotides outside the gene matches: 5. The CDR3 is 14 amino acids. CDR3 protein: CASSPGTGSYGYTF. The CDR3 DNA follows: TGTGCCAGCAGCCCCGGGACAGGGAGCTATGGCTACACCTTC.